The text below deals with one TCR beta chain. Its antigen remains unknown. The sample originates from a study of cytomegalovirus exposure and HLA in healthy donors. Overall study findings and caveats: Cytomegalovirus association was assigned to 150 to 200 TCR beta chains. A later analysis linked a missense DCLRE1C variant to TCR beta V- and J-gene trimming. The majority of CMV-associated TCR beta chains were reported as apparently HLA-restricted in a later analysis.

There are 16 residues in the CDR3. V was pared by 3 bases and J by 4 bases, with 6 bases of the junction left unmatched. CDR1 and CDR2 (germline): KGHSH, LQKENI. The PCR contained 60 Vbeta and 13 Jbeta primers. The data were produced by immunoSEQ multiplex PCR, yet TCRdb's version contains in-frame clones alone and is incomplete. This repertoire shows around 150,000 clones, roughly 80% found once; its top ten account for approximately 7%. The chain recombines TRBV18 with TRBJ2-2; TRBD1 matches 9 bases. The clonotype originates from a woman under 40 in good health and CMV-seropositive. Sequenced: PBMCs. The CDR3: CASSPTGQGSTGELFF. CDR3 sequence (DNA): TGTGCCAGCTCACCCACGGGACAGGGTAGCACCGGGGAGCTGTTTTTT. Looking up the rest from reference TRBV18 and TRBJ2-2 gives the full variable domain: NAGVMQNPRHLVRRRGQEARLRCSPMKGHSHVYWYRQLPEEGLKFMVYLQKENIIDESGMPKERFSAEFPKEGPSILRIQQVVRGDSAAYFCASSPTGQGSTGELFFGEGSRLTVL.